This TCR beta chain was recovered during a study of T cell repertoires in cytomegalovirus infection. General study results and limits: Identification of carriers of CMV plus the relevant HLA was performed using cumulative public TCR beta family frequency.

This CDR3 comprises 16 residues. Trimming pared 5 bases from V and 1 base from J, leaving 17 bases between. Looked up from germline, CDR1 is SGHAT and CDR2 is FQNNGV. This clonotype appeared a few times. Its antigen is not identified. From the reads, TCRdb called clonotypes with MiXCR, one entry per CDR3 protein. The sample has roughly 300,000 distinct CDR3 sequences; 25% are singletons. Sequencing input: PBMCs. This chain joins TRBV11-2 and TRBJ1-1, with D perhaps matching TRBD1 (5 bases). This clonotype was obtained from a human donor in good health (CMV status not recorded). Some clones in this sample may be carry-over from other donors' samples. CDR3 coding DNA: TGTGCCAGCAGCGGAGGGATGGGGGGATGGAACACTGAAGCTTTCTTT. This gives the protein CASSGGMGGWNTEAFF.